Detailed here is one TCR beta chain. The antigen remains unidentified. Unmatched junction bases numbered 9, after V lost 3 bases and J lost 3 bases. The CDR3 has 16 residues. Germline loops: CDR1 MGHRA, CDR2 YSYEKL. Following autologous stem cell transplantation, relapse occurred in every patient, and exposure to brentuximab vedotin varied. This specimen comes from a study of PD-1 blockade in classical Hodgkin lymphoma. Study-wide points: Compared with healthy donors, newly diagnosed patients reportedly showed lower baseline TCR diversity.

Assay used: immunoSEQ multiplex PCR; TCRdb lists only in-frame clones, some missing. The table includes 20,000 to 25,000 clones, approximately 73% detected once. Sequenced material: peripheral blood mononuclear cells (PBMCs), taken before the second cycle of nivolumab. The chain uses TRBV4-1 and TRBJ2-3; 7 bases agree with TRBD1. The receptor comes from a human donor with classical Hodgkin lymphoma. CDR3 nucleotides: TGCGCCAGCAGCCATGTTACGGGGACAGAGACAGATACGCAGTATTTT. Translating it yields CASSHVTGTETDTQYF.